The 27 T cell receptor beta chains reported below all come from one sample, sequenced in a study of neurological immune-mediated disorders. TCRdb independently ran MiXCR on the 5' RACE reads; one entry per CDR3 protein. The sample shows tens of thousands of distinct CDR3 sequences, over 12% of them seen only once. The sequencing sample was made of PBMCs. The source is a woman aged 45-59 years in good health.

This clonotype was recorded many times. The gene calls are TRBV7-9 and TRBJ2-3; the D gene is possibly TRBD2 (5 bases). This CDR3 region has 13 residues. V was trimmed by 6 bases and J by 2 bases, leaving 9 bases between them. Per the germline V gene, CDR1 is SEHNR and CDR2 is FQNEAQ (reference sequence). The CDR3 bases are TGTGCCAGCAGAGAGGACTTCACAGATACGCAGTATTTT. This translates into CASREDFTDTQYF.

In its sample, this clonotype was seen many times. The chain recombines TRBV6-1 with TRBJ1-6, with D possibly being TRBD1 (6 bases). V gave up 2 bases and J gave up 8 bases, with 10 bases separating them. Germline V CDR1 and CDR2: MNHNS, SASEGT. The CDR3 contains 14 residues. CDR3 DNA: TGTGCCAGCAGTGAACGCAGGGGCGATTCACCCCTCCACTTT. Translated: CASSERRGDSPLHF.

The chain employs TRBV5-1 and TRBJ2-1; D tentatively reads TRBD1 or TRBD2 (6 bases each). V gave up 4 bases and J gave up 9 bases, with 17 bases separating them. The CDR3 covers 14 residues. The germline gives CDR1 SGHRS, CDR2 YFSETQ. The CDR3 DNA is TGCGCCAGCAGCGTTTGGGGGGCGGGGAGTGAGCAGTTCTTC. Its protein product is CASSVWGAGSEQFF.

This clonotype was seen ten or more times. V gene TRBV7-8 combines with J gene TRBJ2-3, with D perhaps TRBD2 (5 bases). V dropped 5 bases and J dropped 6 bases, with 18 bases sitting between them. The germline V gene encodes CDR1 SGHVS and CDR2 FQNEAQ. The CDR3 sequence is 15 residues long. The CDR3 sequence: CASSELGGFGDTQYF. The CDR3 coding sequence is TGTGCCAGCAGCGAACTAGGAGGTTTTGGTGATACGCAGTATTTT.

A few counts support this clonotype. The chain is built from TRBV6-5 and TRBJ2-2, with 10 bases that match TRBD1. CDR1 and CDR2 from the germline V gene are MNHEY and SVGAGI. The length of the CDR3 is 15 residues. The ends lost 0 bases at V and 6 bases at J; junction bases unmatched: 1. The CDR3 protein is CASSYSGTGAGELFF. CDR3 nucleotides: TGTGCCAGCAGTTACTCCGGGACAGGGGCCGGGGAGCTGTTTTTT.

This clonotype came up many times. J is TRBJ2-1 and V is TRBV5-1; 9 nucleotides match TRBD2. The CDR3 is made up of 17 amino acids. The germline V gene encodes CDR1 SGHRS and CDR2 YFSETQ. The J segment lost 1 base and the V segment lost 2 bases, leaving 7 bases of the junction unmatched. The CDR3 region has the DNA TGCGCCAGCAGCTTCGTGGCGGGAGGGCTTTCCTACAATGAGCAGTTCTTC. Amino acid sequence: CASSFVAGGLSYNEQFF.

This sequence joins TRBV6-1 and TRBJ1-3, with D perhaps TRBD1 (6 bases). The CDR3 length is 16 residues. Germline CDR1 reads MNHNS; CDR2 reads SASEGT. The germline V and J ends were trimmed by 10 bases and 1 base, with 20 bases remaining between them. The CDR3 region is CAIYQQGKSSGNTIYF. DNA for the CDR3: TGTGCCATCTACCAACAGGGTAAATCTTCTGGAAACACCATATATTTT.

The rearrangement joins TRBV6-1 to TRBJ2-7, with 7 bases that match TRBD2. Germline V CDR1 and CDR2: MNHNS, SASEGT. V lost 6 bases, J lost 0 bases, and 2 bases stayed unmatched. This CDR3 comprises 13 residues. The CDR3 spells CASSREGSYEQYF. In DNA form, the CDR3 reads TGTGCCAGCAGCAGGGAGGGCTCCTACGAGCAGTACTTC.

This clonotype appeared many times. The J gene is TRBJ1-2, the V gene TRBV5-1; 9 nucleotides align to TRBD1. This CDR3 is 20 amino acids long. Germline assignment: CDR1 SGHRS and CDR2 YFSETQ. The junction had 19 bases not matched to a gene; V was cut back by 0 bases and J by 4 bases. The CDR3 sequence: CASSLASRPSNRGQRYGYTF. The CDR3 nucleotides are TGCGCCAGCAGCTTGGCCTCACGCCCATCAAACAGGGGGCAACGCTATGGCTACACCTTC. The whole variable domain, filled in from reference TRBV5-1 and TRBJ1-2, reads KAGVTQTPRYLIKTRGQQVTLSCSPISGHRSVSWYQQTPGQGLQFLFEYFSETQRNKGNFPGRFSGRQFSNSRSEMNVSTLELGDSALYLCASSLASRPSNRGQRYGYTFGSGTRLTVV.

The table lists this clonotype with many counts. V and J are TRBV5-1 and TRBJ1-1; no clear D gene. With 0 bases removed from V and 10 bases from J, the gap between germline ends came to 19 bases. The CDR3 contains 15 residues. Per the germline V gene, CDR1 is SGHRS and CDR2 is YFSETQ. The CDR3 here is CASSLDSLVGLRAFF. CDR3 sequence (DNA): TGCGCCAGCAGCTTGGACTCTCTAGTGGGTCTTCGAGCTTTCTTT.

This clonotype has just a few counts. This sequence joins TRBV2 and TRBJ1-5; D unclear. V lost 8 bases and J 0 bases, leaving 11 bases between the germline ends. Germline CDR1 reads SNHLY; CDR2 reads FYNNEI. The CDR3 has 14 amino acids. In DNA form, the CDR3 reads TGTGCCAGCGGTCCCGGCCATAGCAATCAGCCCCAGCATTTT. Protein product: CASGPGHSNQPQHF.

This clonotype was detected ten times or more. J is TRBJ2-3 and V is TRBV29-1, with 12 bases that match TRBD2. The CDR3 length is 15 residues. Germline V lookup: CDR1 SQVTM, CDR2 ANQGSEA. Trimming at V came to 5 bases and at J to 3 bases, leaving 6 bases not matched to a gene. The CDR3 loop reads CSVILAGGPTDTQYF. CDR3 sequence (DNA): TGCAGCGTTATACTAGCGGGGGGTCCAACAGATACGCAGTATTTT.

This clonotype was seen ten or more times. This rearrangement joins TRBV29-1 to TRBJ1-2; D gene unclear. Per germline, CDR1 SQVTM and CDR2 ANQGSEA. CDR3 length: 13 amino acids. Trimming took 6 bases from V and 0 from J, leaving 11 bases between them. The CDR3 DNA reads as TGCAGCGTCGCGACTGGCGCTAACTATGGCTACACCTTC. This encodes CSVATGANYGYTF. Variable domain in full (rest from reference TRBV29-1 and TRBJ1-2): SAVISQKPSRDICQRGTSLTIQCQVDSQVTMMFWYRQQPGQSLTLIATANQGSEATYESGFVIDKFPISRPNLTFSTLTVSNMSPEDSSIYLCSVATGANYGYTFGSGTRLTVV.

Details on this clonotype: A much larger clone differs from this one at a single base, so this may be a read error. The chain has TRBV20-1 and TRBJ1-5, with TRBD1 matching 9 bases. The CDR3 totals 14 residues. The germline V gene encodes CDR1 DFQATT and CDR2 SNEGSKA (reference sequence). DNA for the CDR3: TGCAGTGCTCTCCAGGGACAGGGCAATCAGCCCCGGCATTTT. Its translation is CSALQGQGNQPRHF.

In its sample, this clonotype was seen many times. The chain employs TRBV12-3 or TRBV12-4 and TRBJ2-3; D ambiguous. CDR3 size: 11 residues. The ends were cut back, 7 bases at V and 3 bases at J, with 5 bases in the middle. Written as DNA, the CDR3 is TGTGCCAGCAAATTGACAGATACGCAGTATTTT. This gives the protein CASKLTDTQYF.

In its sample, this clonotype was seen many times. The rearrangement links TRBV20-1 to TRBJ2-7; D may be TRBD1 (8 bases). This CDR3 is 14 amino acids long. Per the germline V gene, CDR1 is DFQATT and CDR2 is SNEGSKA (reference sequence). V lost 6 bases and J lost 6, with 21 bases in between. CDR3 DNA: TGCAGTGCCTCTCGGGGGGACAGGACCCCCGAGCAGTACTTC. Encoded protein: CSASRGDRTPEQYF.

This clonotype was observed at least ten times. The chain uses TRBV5-1 and TRBJ2-5; D may correspond to TRBD1 or TRBD2 (5 bases each). The CDR3 is 14 residues long. Between the trimmed V and J ends, which lost 4 bases and 0 bases, there was a span of 10 bases. Germline V gene sequence: CDR1 SGHRS, CDR2 YFSETQ. CDR3 coding DNA: TGCGCCAGCAGCCCCGGGACGAACCAAGAGACCCAGTACTTC. It yields the protein CASSPGTNQETQYF.

This clonotype was seen at least ten times. The gene calls are TRBV29-1 and TRBJ2-1; possibly TRBD2 for D (6 bases). The CDR3 is made up of 12 amino acids. Trimming stripped 3 bases from V and 10 bases from J, with 13 bases between. Germline V CDR1 and CDR2: SQVTM, ANQGSEA. The CDR3 coding sequence is TGCAGCGTTGACCACCGGGGGTACGAGCAGTTCTTC. Translating gives CSVDHRGYEQFF.

This clonotype was recorded at least ten times. V gene TRBV15 combines with J gene TRBJ1-1; the D is unclear. The CDR3 spans 13 residues. Trimming cost V 3 bases and J 3 bases, with 8 bases left between them. Germline CDR1 reads LNHNV; CDR2 reads YYDKDF (reference sequence). The CDR3 region has the DNA TGTGCCACCAGCAGCATCAAGGACACTGAAGCTTTCTTT. This codes for CATSSIKDTEAFF.

This clonotype was picked up many times. CDR3 amino acids: CATSRQGTDTQYF. The CDR3 DNA reads as TGTGCCACCTCACGACAGGGTACAGATACGCAGTATTTT. J is TRBJ2-3 and V is TRBV24-1; 7 nucleotides align to TRBD1. The trim removed 9 bases at V and 3 bases at J, leaving 5 bases unmatched. This CDR3 is built from 13 residues. In germline, CDR1 is KGHDR, CDR2 SFDVKD.

The table lists this clonotype with many counts. V and J are TRBV28 and TRBJ1-1; the D gene is possibly TRBD1 (6 bases). V shed 7 bases and J shed 6 bases, with 18 bases lying between them. CDR1 is MDHEN and CDR2 is SYDVKM in the germline V gene. This CDR3 spans 14 amino acids. The chain's CDR3 is CASNLGGGRPEAFF. CDR3 sequence (DNA): TGTGCCAGCAACCTCGGGGGCGGCAGGCCTGAAGCTTTCTTT. The whole variable domain, remainder taken from reference TRBV28 and TRBJ1-1, is DVKVTQSSRYLVKRTGEKVFLECVQDMDHENMFWYRQDPGLGLRLIYFSYDVKMKEKGDIPEGYSVSREKKERFSLILESASTNQTSMYLCASNLGGGRPEAFFGQGTRLTVV.

Many counts were recorded for this clonotype. V usage is TRBV12-3 or TRBV12-4 and J usage is TRBJ2-2; D possibly corresponds to TRBD2 (5 bases). Trimming stripped 5 bases from V and 7 bases from J, with 8 bases between. The CDR3 is made up of 12 amino acids. The CDR3 sequence: CASSNGGGELFF. CDR3 sequence (DNA): TGTGCCAGCAGTAATGGAGGCGGGGAGCTGTTTTTT.

This clonotype was recorded many times. The chain carries TRBV5-1 and TRBJ2-7; 8 bases map to TRBD1. Per the germline V gene, CDR1 is SGHRS and CDR2 is YFSETQ. This CDR3 comprises 15 residues. The V gene end was trimmed by 1 base and the J gene end by 2 bases; junction bases not matched to a gene: 5. CDR3 bases: TGCGCCAGCAGCTTGATTGGACAGGGAACCTACGAGCAGTACTTC. Protein sequence: CASSLIGQGTYEQYF.

V and J are TRBV7-2 and TRBJ2-5, with no clear D. The CDR3 runs 15 residues. Trimming shortened V by 2 bases and J by 2 bases, and 12 bases separated the two germline ends. CDR1 is SGHTA, CDR2 FQGNSA, per germline. CDR3 sequence reads: CASSLRVGVQETQYF. CDR3 bases: TGTGCCAGCAGCTTACGAGTTGGGGTGCAAGAGACCCAGTACTTC.

This clonotype occurred many times. The chain is built from TRBV12-3 or TRBV12-4 and TRBJ2-1; 8 bases match TRBD1. This CDR3 spans 13 amino acids. Trimming at V came to 5 bases and at J to 5 bases, leaving 2 bases not matched to a gene. CDR3 bases: TGTGCCAGCAGTCTCAGGGGGCACAATGAGCAGTTCTTC. Amino acid sequence: CASSLRGHNEQFF.

This clonotype was observed at least ten times. This chain connects TRBV2 to TRBJ1-5; D not resolved. This CDR3 spans 13 amino acids. V lost 6 bases, J lost 3 bases, and 9 bases lay in between. CDR1 and CDR2 from the germline V gene are SNHLY and FYNNEI. The CDR3 DNA sequence: TGTGCCAGCAGGCCGGATACCAATCAGCCCCAGCATTTT. Translating gives CASRPDTNQPQHF.

As for this clonotype: The missing conserved phenylalanine or tryptophan at the end of this CDR3 makes a read error likely. The chain employs TRBV5-1 and TRBJ2-7; 9 bases agree with TRBD2. This CDR3 is built from 14 residues. Germline V gene data show CDR1 as SGHRS and CDR2 as YFSETQ. Trimming at V came to 3 bases and at J to 1 base, leaving 2 bases not matched to a gene. The CDR3 nucleotides are TGCGCCAGCAGCTGGGCGGGAGGGTCCTACGAGCAGTACTCC. Its protein product is CASSWAGGSYEQYS.